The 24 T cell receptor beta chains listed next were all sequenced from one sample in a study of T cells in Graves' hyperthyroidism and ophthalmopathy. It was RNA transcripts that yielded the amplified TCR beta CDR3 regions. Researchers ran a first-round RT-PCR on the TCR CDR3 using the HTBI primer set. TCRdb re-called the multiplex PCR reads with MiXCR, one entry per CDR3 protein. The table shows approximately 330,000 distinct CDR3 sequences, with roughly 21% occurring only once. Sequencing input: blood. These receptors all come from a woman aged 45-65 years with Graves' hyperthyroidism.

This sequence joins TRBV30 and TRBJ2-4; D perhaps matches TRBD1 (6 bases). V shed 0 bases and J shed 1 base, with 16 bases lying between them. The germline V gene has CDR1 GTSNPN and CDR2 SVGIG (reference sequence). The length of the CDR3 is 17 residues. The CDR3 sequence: CAWSVRSGVMAKNIQYF. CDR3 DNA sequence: TGTGCCTGGAGTGTACGGTCAGGGGTGATGGCCAAAAACATTCAGTACTTC. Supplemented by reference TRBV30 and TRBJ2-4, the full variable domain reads SQTIHQWPATLVQPVGSPLSLECTVEGTSNPNLYWYRQAAGRGLQLLFYSVGIGQISSEVPQNLSASRPQDRQFILSSKKLLLSDSGFYLCAWSVRSGVMAKNIQYFGAGTRLSVL.

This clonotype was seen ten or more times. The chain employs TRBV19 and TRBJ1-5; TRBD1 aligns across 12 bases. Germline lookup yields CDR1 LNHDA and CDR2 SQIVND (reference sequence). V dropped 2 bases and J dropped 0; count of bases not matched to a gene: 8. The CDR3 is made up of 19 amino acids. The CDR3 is CASSILGQGAQYSNQPQHF. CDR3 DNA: TGTGCCAGTAGTATATTGGGACAGGGGGCCCAATATAGCAATCAGCCCCAGCATTTT. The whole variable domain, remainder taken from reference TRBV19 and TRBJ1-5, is DGGITQSPKYLFRKEGQNVTLSCEQNLNHDAMYWYRQDPGQGLRLIYYSQIVNDFQKGDIAEGYSVSREKKESFPLTVTSAQKNPTAFYLCASSILGQGAQYSNQPQHFGDGTRLSIL.

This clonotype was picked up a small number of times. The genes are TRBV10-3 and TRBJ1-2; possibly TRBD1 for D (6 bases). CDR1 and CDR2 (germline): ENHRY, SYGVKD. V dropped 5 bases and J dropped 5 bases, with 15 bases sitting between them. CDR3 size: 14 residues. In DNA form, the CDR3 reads TGTGCCATCAGTACGGGGGCGCAGGGATATGGCTACACCTTC. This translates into CAISTGAQGYGYTF.

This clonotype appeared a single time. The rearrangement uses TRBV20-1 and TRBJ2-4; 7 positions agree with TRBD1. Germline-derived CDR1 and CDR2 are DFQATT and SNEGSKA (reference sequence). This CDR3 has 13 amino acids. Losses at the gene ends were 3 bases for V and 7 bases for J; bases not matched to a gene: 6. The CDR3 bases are TGCAGTGCTAGCTCGACAGGGCAGAACATTCAGTACTTC. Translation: CSASSTGQNIQYF.

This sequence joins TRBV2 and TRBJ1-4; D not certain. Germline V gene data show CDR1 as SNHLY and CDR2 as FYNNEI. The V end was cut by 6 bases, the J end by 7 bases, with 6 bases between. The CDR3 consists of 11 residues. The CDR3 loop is CASRNTEKLFF. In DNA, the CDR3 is TGTGCCAGCAGGAACACTGAAAAACTGTTTTTT.

CDR3 DNA sequence: TGTGCCAGCAGCGTAGATCCTAGCGGGAGGGTCGATGAGCAGTTCTTC. Amino acid sequence: CASSVDPSGRVDEQFF. The chain combines TRBV9 with TRBJ2-1; the match to TRBD2 covers 12 bases. J gave up 8 bases and V 0 bases, and 6 bases lay outside the gene matches. The CDR3 length is 16 residues. Per the germline V gene, CDR1 is SGDLS and CDR2 is YYNGEE.

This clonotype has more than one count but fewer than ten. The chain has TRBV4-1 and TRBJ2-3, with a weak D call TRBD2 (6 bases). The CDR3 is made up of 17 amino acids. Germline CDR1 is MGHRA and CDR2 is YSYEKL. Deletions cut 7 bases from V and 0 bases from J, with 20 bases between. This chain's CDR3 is CASTSFGGAYSTDTQYF. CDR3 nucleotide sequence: TGCGCCAGCACCTCCTTCGGAGGGGCCTATAGCACAGATACGCAGTATTTT.

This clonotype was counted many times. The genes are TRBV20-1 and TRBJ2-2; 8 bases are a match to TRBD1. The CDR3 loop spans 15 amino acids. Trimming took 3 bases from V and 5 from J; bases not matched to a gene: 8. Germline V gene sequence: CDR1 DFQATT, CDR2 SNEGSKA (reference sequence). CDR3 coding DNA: TGCAGTGCTAGTCCCCGCAGGGGGCGGACCGGGGAGCTGTTTTTT. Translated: CSASPRRGRTGELFF.

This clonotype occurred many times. CDR3 nucleotides: TGTGCCAGCACCCCCGGGTGGCGGGCGGCCTACGAGCAGTACTTC. Amino acid sequence: CASTPGWRAAYEQYF. The rearrangement links TRBV28 to TRBJ2-7; D is possibly TRBD2 (5 bases). The CDR3 is 15 amino acids. Between the trimmed V and J ends, which lost 7 bases and 2 bases, there was a span of 18 bases. Germline V gene data show CDR1 as MDHEN and CDR2 as SYDVKM.

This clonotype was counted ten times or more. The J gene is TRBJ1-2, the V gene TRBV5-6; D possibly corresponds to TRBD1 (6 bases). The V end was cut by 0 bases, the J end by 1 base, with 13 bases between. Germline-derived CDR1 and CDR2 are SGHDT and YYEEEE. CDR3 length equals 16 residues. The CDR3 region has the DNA TGTGCCAGCAGCTTGGCCCGGACAGCGCTTAACTATGGCTACACCTTC. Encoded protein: CASSLARTALNYGYTF.

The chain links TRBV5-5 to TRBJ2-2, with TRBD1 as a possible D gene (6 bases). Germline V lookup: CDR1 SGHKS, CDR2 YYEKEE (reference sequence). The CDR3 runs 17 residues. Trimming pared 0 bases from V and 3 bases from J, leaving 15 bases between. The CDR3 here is CASSLEFGRGYTGELFF. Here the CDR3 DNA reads TGTGCCAGCAGCTTGGAATTTGGCAGGGGTTACACCGGGGAGCTGTTTTTT.

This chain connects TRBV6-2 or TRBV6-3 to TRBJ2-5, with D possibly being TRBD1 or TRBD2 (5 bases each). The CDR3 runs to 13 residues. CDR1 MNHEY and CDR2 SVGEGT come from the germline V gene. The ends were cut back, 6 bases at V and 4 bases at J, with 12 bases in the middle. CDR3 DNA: TGTGCCAGCAGCCTCGGGACCAGAGAGACCCAGTACTTC. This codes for CASSLGTRETQYF.

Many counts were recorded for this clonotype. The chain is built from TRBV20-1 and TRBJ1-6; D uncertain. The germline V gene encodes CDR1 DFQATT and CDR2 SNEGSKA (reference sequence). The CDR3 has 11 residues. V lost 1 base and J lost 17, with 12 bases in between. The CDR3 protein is CSARGEEKIHF. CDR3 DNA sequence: TGCAGTGCTAGAGGGGAGGAAAAAATCCACTTT.

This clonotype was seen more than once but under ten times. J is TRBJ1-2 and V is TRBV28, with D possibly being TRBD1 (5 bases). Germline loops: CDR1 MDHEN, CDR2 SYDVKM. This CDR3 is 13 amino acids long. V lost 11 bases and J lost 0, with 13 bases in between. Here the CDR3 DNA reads TGTGCCGCCTCCGGAGGGGCTAACTATGGCTACACCTTC. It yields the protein CAASGGANYGYTF.

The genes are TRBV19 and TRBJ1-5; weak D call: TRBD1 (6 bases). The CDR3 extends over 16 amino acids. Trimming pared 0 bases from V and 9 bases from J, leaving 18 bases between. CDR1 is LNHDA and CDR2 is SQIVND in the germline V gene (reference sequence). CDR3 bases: TGTGCCAGTAGTATAGATGGGACATCCTGGAGTCGGCCCCAGCATTTT. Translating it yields CASSIDGTSWSRPQHF.

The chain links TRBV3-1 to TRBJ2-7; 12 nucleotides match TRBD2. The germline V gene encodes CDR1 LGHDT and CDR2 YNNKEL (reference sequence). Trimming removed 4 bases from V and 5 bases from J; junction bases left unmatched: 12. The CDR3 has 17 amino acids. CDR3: CASSLLTSGLAGNEQYF. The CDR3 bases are TGTGCCAGCAGCCTCCTGACGTCGGGACTAGCGGGTAACGAGCAGTACTTC.

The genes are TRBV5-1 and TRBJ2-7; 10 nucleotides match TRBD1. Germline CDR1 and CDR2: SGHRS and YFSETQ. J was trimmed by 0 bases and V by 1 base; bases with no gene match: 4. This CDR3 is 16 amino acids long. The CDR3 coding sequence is TGCGCCAGCAGCTTGAGGACAGGGGGAAGCTCCTACGAGCAGTACTTC. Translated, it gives CASSLRTGGSSYEQYF. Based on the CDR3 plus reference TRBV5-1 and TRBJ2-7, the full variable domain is KAGVTQTPRYLIKTRGQQVTLSCSPISGHRSVSWYQQTPGQGLQFLFEYFSETQRNKGNFPGRFSGRQFSNSRSEMNVSTLELGDSALYLCASSLRTGGSSYEQYFGPGTRLTVT.

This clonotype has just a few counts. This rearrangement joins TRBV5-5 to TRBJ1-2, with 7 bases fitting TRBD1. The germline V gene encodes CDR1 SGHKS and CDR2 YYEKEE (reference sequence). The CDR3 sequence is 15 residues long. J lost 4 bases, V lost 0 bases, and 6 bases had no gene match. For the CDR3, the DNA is TGTGCCAGCAGCTTGGAACAGGGGTCGGGCTATGGCTACACCTTC. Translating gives CASSLEQGSGYGYTF.

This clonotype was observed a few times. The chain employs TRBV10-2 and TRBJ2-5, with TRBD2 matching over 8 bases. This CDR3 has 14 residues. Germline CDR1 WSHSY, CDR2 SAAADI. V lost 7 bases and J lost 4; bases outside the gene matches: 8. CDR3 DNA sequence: TGCGCCAGCAAGAGCGGGGGTGGTGGAGAGACCCAGTACTTC. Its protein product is CASKSGGGGETQYF.

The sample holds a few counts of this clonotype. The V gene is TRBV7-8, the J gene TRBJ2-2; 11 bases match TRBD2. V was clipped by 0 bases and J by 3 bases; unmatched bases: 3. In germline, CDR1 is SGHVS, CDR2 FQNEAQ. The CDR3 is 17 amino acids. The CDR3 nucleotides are TGTGCCAGCAGCTTAGCGAGACTAGCGGGACACACCGGGGAGCTGTTTTTT. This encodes CASSLARLAGHTGELFF.

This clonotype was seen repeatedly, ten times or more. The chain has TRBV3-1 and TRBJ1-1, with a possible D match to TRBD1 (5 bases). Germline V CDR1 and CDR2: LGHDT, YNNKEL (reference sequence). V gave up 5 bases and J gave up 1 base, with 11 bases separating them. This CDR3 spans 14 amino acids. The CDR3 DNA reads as TGTGCCAGCAGCGTCCGGGACGGGAACACTGAAGCTTTCTTT. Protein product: CASSVRDGNTEAFF.

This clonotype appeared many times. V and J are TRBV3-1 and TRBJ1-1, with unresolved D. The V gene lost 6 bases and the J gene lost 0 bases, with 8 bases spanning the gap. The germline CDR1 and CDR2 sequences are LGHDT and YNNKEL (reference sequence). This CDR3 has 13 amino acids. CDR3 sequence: CASSPTLNTEAFF. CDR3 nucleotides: TGTGCCAGCAGTCCGACGCTGAACACTGAAGCTTTCTTT.

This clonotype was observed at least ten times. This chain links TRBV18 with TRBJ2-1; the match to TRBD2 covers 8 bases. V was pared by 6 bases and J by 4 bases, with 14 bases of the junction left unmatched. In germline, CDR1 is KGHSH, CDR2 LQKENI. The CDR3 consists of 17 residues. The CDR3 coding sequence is TGTGCCAGCTCTCCCATTTCAAGCGGGAGTTGGTACAATGAGCAGTTCTTC. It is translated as CASSPISSGSWYNEQFF.

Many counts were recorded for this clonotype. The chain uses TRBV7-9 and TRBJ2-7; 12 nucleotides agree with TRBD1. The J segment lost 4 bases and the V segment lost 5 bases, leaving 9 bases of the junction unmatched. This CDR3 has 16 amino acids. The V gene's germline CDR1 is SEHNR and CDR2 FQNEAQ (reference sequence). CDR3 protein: CASSTLLGQGAYEQYF. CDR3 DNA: TGTGCCAGCAGCACCCTCCTGGGACAGGGGGCTTACGAGCAGTACTTC.